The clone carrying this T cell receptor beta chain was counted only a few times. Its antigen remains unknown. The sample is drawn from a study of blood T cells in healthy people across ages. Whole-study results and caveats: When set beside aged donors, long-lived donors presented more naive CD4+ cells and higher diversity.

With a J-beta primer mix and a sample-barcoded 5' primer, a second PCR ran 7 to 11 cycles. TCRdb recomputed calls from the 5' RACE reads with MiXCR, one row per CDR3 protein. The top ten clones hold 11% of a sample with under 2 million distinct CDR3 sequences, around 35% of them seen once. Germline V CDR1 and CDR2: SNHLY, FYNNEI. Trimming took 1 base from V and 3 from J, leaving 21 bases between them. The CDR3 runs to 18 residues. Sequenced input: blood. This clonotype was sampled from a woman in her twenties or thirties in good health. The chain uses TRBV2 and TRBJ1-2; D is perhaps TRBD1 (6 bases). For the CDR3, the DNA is TGTGCCAGCAGTGAAGTATTTATCCGGGACACCAAACACTATGGCTACACCTTC. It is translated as CASSEVFIRDTKHYGYTF. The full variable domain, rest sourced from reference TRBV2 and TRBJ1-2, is EPEVTQTPSHQVTQMGQEVILRCVPISNHLYFYWYRQILGQKVEFLVSFYNNEISEKSEIFDDQFSVERPDGSNFTLKIRSTKLEDSAMYFCASSEVFIRDTKHYGYTFGSGTRLTVV.